Listed below are T cell receptor beta chains from one sample, sequenced in a study of shared clonotypes between healthy human individuals. The data were produced by immunoSEQ multiplex PCR, yet TCRdb's version contains in-frame clones alone and is incomplete. The sample has 1.6 million or so clones, approximately 98.5% seen once. What was sequenced was naive CD4+ T cells sorted from blood. The source of these receptors is a man between 25 and 39 years old in good health. Both conserved end residues are part of each CDR3. Each record gives: clone size, J gene, D gene, V gene, CDR3 protein, CDR3 DNA. A D gene is named only where the DNA matches it firmly. Size is omitted from some rows. Given values are once, few, many or a class for expanded clones.

.	TRBJ2-4	TRBD1	TRBV18	CASSPGQVAKNIQYF	TGTGCCAGCTCGCCGGGACAGGTAGCCAAAAACATTCAGTACTTC
.	TRBJ1-2	.	TRBV4-2	CASSQDIYGYTF	TGTGCCAGCAGCCAAGACATCTATGGCTACACCTTC
.	TRBJ1-1	.	TRBV29-1	CSVGPHTEAFF	TGCAGCGTTGGACCGCACACTGAAGCTTTCTTT
.	TRBJ2-1	TRBD2	TRBV9	CASSVASGEYNEQFF	TGTGCCAGCAGCGTAGCGAGCGGGGAGTACAATGAGCAGTTCTTC
.	TRBJ2-1	.	TRBV7-8	CASSVDYYNEQFF	TGTGCCAGCAGCGTGGACTACTACAATGAGCAGTTCTTC
.	TRBJ2-1	TRBD2	TRBV28	CASSNRIAGEHNEQFF	TGTGCCAGCAGTAACCGAATAGCGGGAGAGCACAATGAGCAGTTCTTC
once	TRBJ2-7	.	TRBV28	CASNRGTYEQYF	TGTGCCAGCAACAGAGGAACCTACGAGCAGTACTTC
.	TRBJ1-5	TRBD1	TRBV28	CASSILGQGGYQPQHF	TGTGCCAGCAGTATTCTCGGACAGGGGGGGTATCAGCCCCAGCATTTT
.	TRBJ2-1	.	TRBV28	CASSDSYNEQFF	TGTGCCAGCAGCGACTCCTACAATGAGCAGTTCTTC
.	TRBJ2-5	TRBD2	TRBV28	CASYTTRSGVVETQYF	TGTGCCAGCTATACGACTAGAAGCGGGGTAGTGGAGACCCAGTACTTC
.	TRBJ2-7	.	TRBV11-2	CASSFGGANYEQYF	TGTGCCAGCAGCTTTGGGGGGGCAAACTACGAGCAGTACTTC
.	TRBJ1-5	.	TRBV7-2	CASSPGTDGQPQHF	TGTGCCAGCAGCCCCGGGACCGACGGACAGCCCCAGCATTTT
.	TRBJ2-7	.	TRBV19	CASSIGPDYEQYF	TGTGCCAGTAGTATCGGGCCCGACTACGAGCAGTACTTC
once	TRBJ1-4	.	TRBV10-2	CASSDSSRGGRREKLFF	TGCGCCAGCAGTGACTCCTCGCGGGGGGGGCGTCGTGAAAAACTGTTTTTT
.	TRBJ1-1	.	TRBV18	CASSLSVQYTEAFF	TGTGCCAGCTCACTCTCGGTACAGTACACTGAAGCTTTCTTT
.	TRBJ2-7	.	TRBV16	CASSLLTGIHEQYF	TGTGCCAGCAGCCTCCTAACAGGCATACACGAGCAGTACTTC
once	TRBJ2-5	TRBD2	TRBV5-5	CASSQVGGETQYF	TGTGCCAGCAGCCAGGTCGGGGGGGAGACCCAGTACTTC
.	TRBJ2-5	.	TRBV9	CASSVRGDRETQYF	TGTGCCAGCAGCGTGCGGGGGGACAGGGAGACCCAGTACTTC
.	TRBJ2-7	.	TRBV6-5	CASSYSGSEQYF	TGTGCCAGCAGTTACTCGGGGAGCGAGCAGTACTTC
.	TRBJ2-4	TRBD1	TRBV4-3	CASSLKQGNIQYF	TGCGCCAGCAGCCTTAAACAGGGGAACATTCAGTACTTC
once	TRBJ1-2	.	TRBV27	CASSLLEGHYGYTF	TGTGCCAGCAGTTTGCTTGAAGGGCACTATGGCTACACCTTC
.	TRBJ2-1	.	TRBV15	CATSRDPQISNEQFF	TGTGCCACCAGCAGAGATCCCCAGATAAGCAATGAGCAGTTCTTC
.	TRBJ1-3	.	TRBV11-2	CASSLRSQAGNTIYF	TGTGCCAGCAGCTTACGGTCCCAGGCTGGAAACACCATATATTTT
once	TRBJ1-1	.	TRBV29-1	CSVEDRAGNTEAFF	TGCAGCGTTGAAGACAGAGCCGGGAACACTGAAGCTTTCTTT
.	TRBJ1-4	TRBD1	TRBV18	CASTRGTGGTNEKLFF	TGTGCCAGCACTCGGGGAACAGGGGGCACTAATGAAAAACTGTTTTTT
.	TRBJ1-5	.	TRBV9	CASSSTGTQPQHF	TGTGCCAGCAGCTCCACAGGGACTCAGCCCCAGCATTTT
.	TRBJ1-4	.	TRBV7-2	CASSSSRSNEKLFF	TGTGCCAGCAGCTCCAGTCGGTCAAATGAAAAACTGTTTTTT
.	TRBJ2-5	.	TRBV7-8	CASSSDRVQETQYF	TGTGCCAGCAGCTCCGACAGAGTTCAAGAGACCCAGTACTTC
.	TRBJ1-2	TRBD1	TRBV6-1	CASSLRQGANYGYTF	TGTGCCAGCAGTCTCCGACAGGGGGCTAACTATGGCTACACCTTC
.	TRBJ2-7	.	TRBV28	CASSLPGLWEQYF	TGTGCCAGCAGTTTACCGGGACTTTGGGAGCAGTACTTC
.	TRBJ2-7	TRBD1	TRBV28	CASSSTRDREYF	TGTGCCAGCAGTTCTACCCGGGACAGGGAGTACTTC
.	TRBJ1-1	.	TRBV9	CASSWDPGHSVPSDTEAFF	TGTGCCAGCAGCTGGGACCCGGGACATAGTGTCCCAAGTGACACTGAAGCTTTCTTT
.	TRBJ1-5	.	TRBV7-9	CASSLNGGQPQHF	TGTGCCAGCAGCTTAAATGGGGGTCAGCCCCAGCATTTT
.	TRBJ2-7	.	TRBV7-9	CASSSLREQYF	TGTGCCAGCAGCTCCCTCCGCGAGCAGTACTTC
once	TRBJ1-1	.	TRBV5-1	CASSLGMDTEAFF	TGCGCCAGCAGCTTAGGGATGGACACTGAAGCTTTCTTT
.	TRBJ2-3	.	TRBV11-2	CASSPSTDTQYF	TGTGCCAGCAGCCCCTCGACAGATACGCAGTATTTT
.	TRBJ2-1	.	TRBV5-1	CASSSYNEQFF	TGCGCCAGCAGCTCATACAATGAGCAGTTCTTC
.	TRBJ2-7	.	TRBV18	CASSPQGPYEQYF	TGTGCCAGCTCACCACAGGGACCTTACGAGCAGTACTTC
.	TRBJ2-7	TRBD2	TRBV11-2	CASSPSGRAYEQYF	TGTGCCAGCAGTCCTAGCGGGAGGGCCTACGAGCAGTACTTC
.	TRBJ2-3	.	TRBV7-6	CASSLAPGATDTQYF	TGTGCCAGCAGCTTAGCCCCCGGGGCCACAGATACGCAGTATTTT
.	TRBJ1-5	.	TRBV19	CASSTLGATNQPQHF	TGTGCCAGTAGCACCCTCGGGGCGACCAATCAGCCCCAGCATTTT
.	TRBJ2-7	TRBD2	TRBV28	CASRPEEAGAGEQYF	TGTGCCAGCAGGCCAGAGGAAGCGGGAGCAGGGGAGCAGTACTTC
.	TRBJ2-2	TRBD2	TRBV12-5	CASGRYSGRDTGELFF	TGTGCTAGTGGTAGATATAGCGGGAGGGACACCGGGGAGCTGTTTTTT
.	TRBJ1-1	TRBD1	TRBV9	CASSPGTGMNTEAFF	TGTGCCAGCAGCCCCGGGACAGGGATGAACACTGAAGCTTTCTTT
.	TRBJ2-7	TRBD1	TRBV6-1	CASGQGSEQYF	TGTGCCAGCGGACAGGGTTCCGAGCAGTACTTC
.	TRBJ1-5	.	TRBV28	CASSPEDRPQHF	TGTGCCAGCAGTCCCGAGGACAGGCCCCAGCATTTT
.	TRBJ2-1	TRBD1	TRBV9	CASSVGQGFHNEQFF	TGTGCCAGCAGCGTAGGACAGGGGTTCCACAATGAGCAGTTCTTC
.	TRBJ1-2	.	TRBV28	CASSWTQELRRYGYTF	TGTGCCAGCAGTTGGACTCAGGAATTGAGACGGTATGGCTACACCTTC
once	TRBJ2-7	.	TRBV28	CASSGYKVYDPYEQYF	TGTGCCAGCAGTGGGTATAAGGTCTATGACCCCTACGAGCAGTACTTC
once	TRBJ1-3	.	TRBV5-1	CASSPVSTVGNTIYF	TGCGCCAGCAGCCCGGTGTCAACGGTTGGAAACACCATATATTTT
.	TRBJ1-3	.	TRBV5-1	CASRTGNTIYF	TGCGCCAGCAGGACTGGAAACACCATATATTTT
.	TRBJ2-5	TRBD2	TRBV10-3	CAISLSGSRETQYF	TGTGCCATCAGCCTGAGCGGGAGCAGGGAGACCCAGTACTTC